This TCR beta chain was recorded in a study of cytomegalovirus exposure and HLA in healthy donors. Overall study results and limits: Common viral pathogens (according to a later analysis) appeared linked to several of the most significant clusters. The authors reported that TCR beta sequences could predict HLA-A and HLA-B alleles. These predictions were accurate for most subjects in the first cohort. No immune exposure information besides CMV serostatus was available. In a later analysis, an Asian-associated ancestry cluster reportedly showed fewer N-insertions than the approximately 620-donor mean.

The germline V and J ends were trimmed by 0 bases and 2 bases, with 9 bases remaining between them. The CDR3 contains 15 residues. Germline V gene lookup returns CDR1 SGHTA and CDR2 FQGTGA. Use of 60 Vbeta and 13 Jbeta primers characterized the PCR. Measured with immunoSEQ multiplex PCR; TCRdb has only the in-frame clones, and not every one. Among some 130,000 clones listed, about four fifths were seen once. With regard to this clone: What it binds is not known.

This TCR came from a human donor in good health. Sequences were obtained from PBMCs. This chain links TRBV7-3 with TRBJ2-3; D gene unclear. The CDR3 DNA follows: TGTGCCAGCAGCTTAACGGGCTCGACCACAGATACGCAGTATTTT. Translating gives CASSLTGSTTDTQYF.